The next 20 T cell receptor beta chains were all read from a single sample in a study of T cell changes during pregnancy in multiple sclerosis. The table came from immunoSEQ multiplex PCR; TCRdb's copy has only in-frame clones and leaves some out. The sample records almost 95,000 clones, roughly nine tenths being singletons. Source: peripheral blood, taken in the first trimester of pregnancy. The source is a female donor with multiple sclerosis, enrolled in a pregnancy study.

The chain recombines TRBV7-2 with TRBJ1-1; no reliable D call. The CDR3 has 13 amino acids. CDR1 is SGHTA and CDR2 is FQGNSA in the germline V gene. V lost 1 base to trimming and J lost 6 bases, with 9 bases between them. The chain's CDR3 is CASSLDRLAEAFF. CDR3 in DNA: TGTGCCAGCAGCTTAGACAGATTGGCTGAAGCTTTCTTT.

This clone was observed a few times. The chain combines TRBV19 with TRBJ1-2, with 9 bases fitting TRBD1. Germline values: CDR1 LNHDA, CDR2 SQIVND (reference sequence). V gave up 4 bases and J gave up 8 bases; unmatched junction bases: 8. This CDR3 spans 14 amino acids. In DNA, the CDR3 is TGTGCCAGTAGTAGGATGGACAGGGGCGACGGCTACACCTTC. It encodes CASSRMDRGDGYTF.

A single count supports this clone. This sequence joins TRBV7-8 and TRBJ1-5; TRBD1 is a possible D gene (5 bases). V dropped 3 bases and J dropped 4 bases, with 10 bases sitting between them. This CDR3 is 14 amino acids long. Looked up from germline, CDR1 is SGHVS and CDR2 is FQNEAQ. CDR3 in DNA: TGTGCCAGCAGCTTGGTCAGGGCTAATCAGCCCCAGCATTTT. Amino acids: CASSLVRANQPQHF.

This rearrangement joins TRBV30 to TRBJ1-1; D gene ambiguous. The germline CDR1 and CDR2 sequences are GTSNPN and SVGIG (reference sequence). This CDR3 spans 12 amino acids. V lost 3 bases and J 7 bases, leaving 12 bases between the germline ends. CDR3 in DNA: TGTGCCTGGAGGGGGAGGGAAATTGAAGCTTTCTTT. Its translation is CAWRGREIEAFF.

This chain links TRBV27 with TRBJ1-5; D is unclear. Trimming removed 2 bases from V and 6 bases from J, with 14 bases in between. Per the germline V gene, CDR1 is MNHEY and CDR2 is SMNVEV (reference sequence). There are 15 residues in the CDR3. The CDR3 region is CASSLTRSGSQPQHF. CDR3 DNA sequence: TGTGCCAGCAGTTTAACAAGGTCGGGGTCTCAGCCCCAGCATTTT.

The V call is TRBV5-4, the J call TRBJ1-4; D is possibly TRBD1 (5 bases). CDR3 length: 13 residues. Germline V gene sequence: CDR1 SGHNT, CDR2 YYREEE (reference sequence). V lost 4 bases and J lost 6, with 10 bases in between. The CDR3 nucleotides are TGTGCCAGCAGCGGGACTGCAGATGAAAAACTGTTTTTT. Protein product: CASSGTADEKLFF.

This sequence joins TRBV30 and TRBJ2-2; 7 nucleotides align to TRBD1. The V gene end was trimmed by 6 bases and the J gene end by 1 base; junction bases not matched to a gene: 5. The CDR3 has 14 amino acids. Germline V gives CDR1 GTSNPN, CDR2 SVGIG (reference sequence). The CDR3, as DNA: TGTGCCTGCACCGGGACAGAGAACACCGGGGAGCTGTTTTTT. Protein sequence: CACTGTENTGELFF.

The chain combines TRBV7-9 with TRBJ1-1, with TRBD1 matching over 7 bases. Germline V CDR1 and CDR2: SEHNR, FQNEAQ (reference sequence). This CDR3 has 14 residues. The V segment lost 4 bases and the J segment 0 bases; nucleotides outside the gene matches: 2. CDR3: CASSSGTVNTEAFF. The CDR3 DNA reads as TGTGCCAGCAGCTCCGGGACAGTGAACACTGAAGCTTTCTTT. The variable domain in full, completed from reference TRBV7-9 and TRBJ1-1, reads DTGVSQNPRHKITKRGQNVTFRCDPISEHNRLYWYRQTLGQGPEFLTYFQNEAQLEKSRLLSDRFSAERPKGSFSTLEIQRTEQGDSAMYLCASSSGTVNTEAFFGQGTRLTVV.

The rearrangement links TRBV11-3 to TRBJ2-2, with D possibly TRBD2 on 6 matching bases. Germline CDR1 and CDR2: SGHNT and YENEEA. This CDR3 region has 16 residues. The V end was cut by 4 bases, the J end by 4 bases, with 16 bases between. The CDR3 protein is CASSYGMGGGTGELFF. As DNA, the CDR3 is TGTGCCAGCAGCTACGGGATGGGGGGTGGCACCGGGGAGCTGTTTTTT.

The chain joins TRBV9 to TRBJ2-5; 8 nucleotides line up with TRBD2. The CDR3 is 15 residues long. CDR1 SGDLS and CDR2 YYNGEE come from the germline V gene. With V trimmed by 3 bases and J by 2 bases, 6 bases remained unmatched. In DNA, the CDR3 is TGTGCCAGCAGCGCCGTACTAGCGGAGCAAGAGACCCAGTACTTC. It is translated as CASSAVLAEQETQYF.

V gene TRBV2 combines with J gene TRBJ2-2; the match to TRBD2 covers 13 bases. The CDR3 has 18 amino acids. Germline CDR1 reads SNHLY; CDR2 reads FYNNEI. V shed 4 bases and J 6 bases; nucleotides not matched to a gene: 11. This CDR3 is CASSAEGLAGSGAGELFF. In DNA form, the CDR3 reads TGTGCCAGCAGTGCAGAGGGACTAGCGGGATCCGGTGCCGGGGAGCTGTTTTTT.

Here the CDR3 reads CASSTGGYGGYTF. In DNA, the CDR3 is TGTGCCAGTAGTACAGGGGGGTATGGTGGCTACACCTTC. V is TRBV19 and J is TRBJ1-2; 7 nucleotides agree with TRBD1. Germline trimming cut 4 bases from V and 7 bases from J; bases unmatched to any gene: 6. This CDR3 spans 13 amino acids. The germline V gene has CDR1 LNHDA and CDR2 SQIVND (reference sequence). The complete variable domain, with remaining parts taken from reference TRBV19 and TRBJ1-2, reads DGGITQSPKYLFRKEGQNVTLSCEQNLNHDAMYWYRQDPGQGLRLIYYSQIVNDFQKGDIAEGYSVSREKKESFPLTVTSAQKNPTAFYLCASSTGGYGGYTFGSGTRLTVV.

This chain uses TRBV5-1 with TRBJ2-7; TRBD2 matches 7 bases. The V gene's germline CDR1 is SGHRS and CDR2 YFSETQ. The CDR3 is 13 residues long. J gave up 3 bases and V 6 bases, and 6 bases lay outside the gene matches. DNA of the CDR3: TGCGCCAGCAAGTGGGAGGGCCACTACGAGCAGTACTTC. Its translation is CASKWEGHYEQYF.

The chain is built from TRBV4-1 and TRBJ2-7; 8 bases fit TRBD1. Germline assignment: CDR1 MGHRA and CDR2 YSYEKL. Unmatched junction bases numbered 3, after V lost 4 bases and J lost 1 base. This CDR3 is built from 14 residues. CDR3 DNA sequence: TGCGCCAGCAGCCCAGGGGGCAGGTCCTACGAGCAGTACTTC. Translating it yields CASSPGGRSYEQYF.

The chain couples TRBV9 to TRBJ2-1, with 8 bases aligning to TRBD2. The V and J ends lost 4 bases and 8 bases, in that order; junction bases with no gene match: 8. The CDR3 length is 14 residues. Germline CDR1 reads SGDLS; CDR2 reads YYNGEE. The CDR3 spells CASSWGLGVDEQFF. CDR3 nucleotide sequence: TGTGCCAGCAGCTGGGGACTAGGAGTTGATGAGCAGTTCTTC.

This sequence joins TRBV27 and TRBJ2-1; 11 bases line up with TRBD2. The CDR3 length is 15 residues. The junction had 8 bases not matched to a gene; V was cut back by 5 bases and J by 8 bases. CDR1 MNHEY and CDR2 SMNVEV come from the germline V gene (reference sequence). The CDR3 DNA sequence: TGTGCCAGCAGTACACTAGCGGGAGAGCAGTATGAGCAGTTCTTC. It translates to CASSTLAGEQYEQFF.

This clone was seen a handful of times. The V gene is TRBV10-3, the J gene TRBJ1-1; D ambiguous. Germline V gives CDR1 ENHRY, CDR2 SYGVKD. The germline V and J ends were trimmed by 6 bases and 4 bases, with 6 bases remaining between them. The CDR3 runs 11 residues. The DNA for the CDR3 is TGTGCCATCAGGATCGGCACTGAAGCTTTCTTT. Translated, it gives CAIRIGTEAFF.

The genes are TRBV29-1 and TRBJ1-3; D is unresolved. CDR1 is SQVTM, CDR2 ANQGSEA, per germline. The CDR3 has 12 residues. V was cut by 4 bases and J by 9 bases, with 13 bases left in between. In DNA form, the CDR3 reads TGCAGCGTTGGTTTTCAAGGAGGCACCATATATTTT. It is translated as CSVGFQGGTIYF.

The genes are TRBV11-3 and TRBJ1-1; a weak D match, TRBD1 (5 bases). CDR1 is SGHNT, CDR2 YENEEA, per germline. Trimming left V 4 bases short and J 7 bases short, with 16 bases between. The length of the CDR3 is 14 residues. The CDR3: CASSSEPGGGEAFF. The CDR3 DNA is TGTGCCAGCAGCTCAGAGCCCGGCGGGGGTGAAGCTTTCTTT.

CDR3 coding DNA: TGTGCCAGCAGTTCACGACGGACACAGTATAGGGCTTTCTTT. Its translation: CASSSRRTQYRAFF. The chain joins TRBV27 to TRBJ1-1; possible D gene TRBD1, 5 bases. Trimming took off 4 bases at V and 11 bases at J, with 20 bases between the two ends. CDR3 size: 14 residues. CDR1 is MNHEY, CDR2 SMNVEV, per germline (reference sequence).